This section outlines one TCR beta chain sequence together with its context. TCRdb independently ran MiXCR on the 5' RACE reads; one entry per CDR3 protein. The table includes about 470,000 distinct CDR3 sequences, 20% to 25% detected once. The CDR3 sequence is 14 residues long. V was shortened by 5 bases and J by 8 bases, with 16 bases between the two germline ends. CDR1 is SGHNT, CDR2 YENEEA, per germline. The record originates from a study of identical twins. Healthy Caucasians alone served as donors. Another study also made use of these data, one on T cells expressing NK-cell markers.

V is TRBV11-3 and J is TRBJ2-1; maybe TRBD1 (5 bases). Sequencing input: CD4+ T cells sorted from blood. This receptor was taken from a woman between 18 and 29 years old in good health. The CDR3 loop is CASSLRGRRDEQFF. CDR3 coding DNA: TGTGCCAGCAGCCTTCGTGGTCGCAGGGATGAGCAGTTCTTC.